Below are 22 T cell receptor beta chains sequenced from a single sample in a study of T cell clusters in autoimmune cytopenias (dated by TCRdb to the late 2010s). Per sample, approximately 270 ng of peripheral blood genomic DNA, around 40,000 genome equivalents, was used for TRB amplification. The reads were generated on an Illumina MiSeq. To amplify TRB rearrangements, a touch-down multiplex PCR protocol was run with the TRB-A and TRB-B primer pools combined in a single tube. Each CDR3 protein sequence appears as one entry after TCRdb reprocessed the reads, and no DNA is included. The sample table records some 4,600 distinct CDR3 sequences. The ten largest clones add up to roughly 70% of the sample. These data also featured in a second study, about T cell repertoires in aging, cancer and after chemotherapy.

Sequencing was carried out using peripheral blood. Receptors were obtained from a human donor in good health.

This rearrangement joins TRBV12-3 or TRBV12-4 to TRBJ2-1. This CDR3 spans 15 amino acids. CDR3 sequence: CASSSSGSSYNEQFF.

This chain connects TRBV27 to TRBJ1-6; as DNA is missing, the TRBD1 call by TCRdb cannot be tested. The germline CDR1 and CDR2 sequences are MNHEY and SMNVEV (reference sequence). The CDR3 covers 14 residues. The CDR3 sequence is CASTRSGRDSPLHF.

This chain links TRBV19 with TRBJ1-5; lacking DNA, the TRBD1 call made by TCRdb goes unchecked. The V gene's germline CDR1 is LNHDA and CDR2 SQIVND (reference sequence). There are 16 residues in the CDR3. The chain's CDR3 is CASSSPRGQGNQPQHF. The full variable domain, its missing parts supplied by reference TRBV19 and TRBJ1-5, is DGGITQSPKYLFRKEGQNVTLSCEQNLNHDAMYWYRQDPGQGLRLIYYSQIVNDFQKGDIAEGYSVSREKKESFPLTVTSAQKNPTAFYLCASSSPRGQGNQPQHFGDGTRLSIL.

The rearrangement links TRBV6-4 to TRBJ1-6; no DNA is available, so the TRBD1 call from TCRdb remains unchecked. The CDR3 runs 14 residues. Germline V gives CDR1 MRHNA, CDR2 SNTAGT. CDR3 in amino acids: CASRGQSYNSPLHF.

This clonotype ranks as medium-sized in terms of frequency. V is TRBV7-6 and J is TRBJ2-2; without DNA, the TCRdb call of TRBD1 cannot be checked. This CDR3 region has 15 residues. CDR1 and CDR2 (germline): SGHVS, FNYEAQ. CDR3: CASSRPGTGTGELFF.

The chain is built from TRBV19 and TRBJ2-3; TCRdb proposes TRBD1, but this gene call is untestable without DNA. The germline CDR1 and CDR2 sequences are LNHDA and SQIVND (reference sequence). The CDR3 sequence is 15 residues long. The CDR3 reads CASSIRGQGADTQYF. The variable domain in full, completed from reference TRBV19 and TRBJ2-3, reads DGGITQSPKYLFRKEGQNVTLSCEQNLNHDAMYWYRQDPGQGLRLIYYSQIVNDFQKGDIAEGYSVSREKKESFPLTVTSAQKNPTAFYLCASSIRGQGADTQYFGPGTRLTVL.

The chain carries TRBV30 and TRBJ1-1. The germline CDR1 and CDR2 sequences are GTSNPN and SVGIG (reference sequence). This CDR3 spans 13 amino acids. The CDR3 here is CAWREYARTEAFF.

By frequency, this clonotype registers medium-sized. This chain links TRBV29-1 with TRBJ2-1; with no DNA, the TCRdb D assignment of TRBD2 cannot be verified. The CDR3 covers 13 residues. Germline CDR1 SQVTM, CDR2 ANQGSEA. The CDR3 here is CSVLLAGTIEQFF.

V and J are TRBV2 and TRBJ1-2; with no DNA, the TCRdb D assignment of TRBD1 cannot be verified. The CDR3 length is 12 residues. Per germline, CDR1 SNHLY and CDR2 FYNNEI. This chain's CDR3 is CASSRDRYGYTF.

V gene TRBV27 combines with J gene TRBJ2-5. Per the germline V gene, CDR1 is MNHEY and CDR2 is SMNVEV (reference sequence). This CDR3 spans 12 amino acids. This CDR3 reads CASSLSGETQYF.

V and J are TRBV6-5 and TRBJ2-3; TCRdb calls TRBD2, which cannot be checked without DNA. The length of the CDR3 is 19 residues. Looked up from germline, CDR1 is MNHEY and CDR2 is SVGAGI. CDR3 region: CASSYSRPSGGGALDTQYF.

The chain links TRBV30 to TRBJ2-6. CDR3 length equals 15 residues. In germline, CDR1 is GTSNPN, CDR2 SVGIG (reference sequence). The CDR3 spells CAWIHKGTGANVLTF.

This clonotype counts as medium-sized by frequency. The J gene is TRBJ2-3, the V gene TRBV6-1; absent DNA, TCRdb's TRBD1 call cannot be checked. The CDR3 is 16 amino acids. Looked up from germline, CDR1 is MNHNS and CDR2 is SASEGT. This CDR3 reads CASRRQGTKGTDTQYF.

The chain couples TRBV27 to TRBJ2-5; TCRdb proposes TRBD2, but this gene call is untestable without DNA. The CDR3 has 12 residues. In germline, CDR1 is MNHEY, CDR2 SMNVEV (reference sequence). CDR3 in amino acids: CASSGLAVPQYF.

V usage is TRBV6-4 and J usage is TRBJ1-1. Germline values: CDR1 MRHNA, CDR2 SNTAGT. This CDR3 is built from 13 residues. The CDR3 loop reads CASRSSLNTEAFF.

The J gene is TRBJ2-7, the V gene TRBV6-2 or TRBV6-3; TCRdb gives TRBD1 as the D gene, but with no DNA this cannot be confirmed. This CDR3 spans 14 amino acids. Germline-derived CDR1 and CDR2 are MNHEY and SVGEGT. The CDR3 sequence is CASRNRQGSYEQYF.

The chain links TRBV5-1 to TRBJ2-2; TCRdb names TRBD1, which stays unverified in the absence of DNA. The CDR3 is 16 residues long. Germline CDR1 reads SGHRS; CDR2 reads YFSETQ. This CDR3 reads CASSLLGTPNTGELFF. Supplemented by reference TRBV5-1 and TRBJ2-2, the full variable domain reads KAGVTQTPRYLIKTRGQQVTLSCSPISGHRSVSWYQQTPGQGLQFLFEYFSETQRNKGNFPGRFSGRQFSNSRSEMNVSTLELGDSALYLCASSLLGTPNTGELFFGEGSRLTVL.

The chain has TRBV20-1 and TRBJ2-7; no DNA is available, so the TRBD2 call from TCRdb remains unchecked. This CDR3 is 13 amino acids long. CDR1 is DFQATT and CDR2 is SNEGSKA in the germline V gene (reference sequence). The CDR3: CSATSGSSYEQYF.

This sequence joins TRBV6-5 and TRBJ1-5; the TRBD1 assignment by TCRdb is unverifiable without DNA. CDR3 size: 16 residues. Germline V gene data show CDR1 as MNHEY and CDR2 as SVGAGI. CDR3 region: CASTDRGLPSNQPQHF.

The V gene is TRBV7-2, the J gene TRBJ2-7; with no DNA, the TCRdb D assignment of TRBD1 cannot be verified. CDR1 is SGHTA, CDR2 FQGNSA, per germline. This CDR3 contains 16 residues. Here the CDR3 reads CASSLASGQGSYEQYF.

The V gene is TRBV5-6, the J gene TRBJ2-7. The germline V gene has CDR1 SGHDT and CDR2 YYEEEE. The CDR3 is 13 amino acids. This chain's CDR3 is CASTGPFSDEQYF.

The chain recombines TRBV18 with TRBJ2-1. Germline CDR1 reads KGHSH; CDR2 reads LQKENI. CDR3 size: 12 residues. CDR3 protein: CASSVGSLEQFF.